This TCR beta chain was recorded in a study of T cell repertoires in cytomegalovirus infection. Study background: Indications of both CMV infection and matching HLA type were provided by public TCR beta signatures. The study's findings and limits: Ex vivo, HLA-C-restricted CMV-specific TCR beta clonotypes prevailed over the rest of the response.

Turning to this clonotype: Its antigen is currently unknown.

V was trimmed by 5 bases and J by 2 bases, leaving 25 bases between them. There are 17 residues in the CDR3. Per the germline V gene, CDR1 is DFQATT and CDR2 is SNEGSKA (reference sequence). TCRdb reprocessed the reads via MiXCR and lists one record per CDR3 protein. The sample lists fewer than 850,000 distinct CDR3 sequences; almost 30% were seen once. The source of this sequence is a human donor in good health (CMV status not recorded). Some clones in this sample may be carry-over from other donors' samples. Source: cultured CD8+ T cells from PBMCs, taken from culture after CMV antigen stimulation. The chain uses TRBV20-1 and TRBJ2-7; perhaps TRBD1 as D (6 bases). Here the CDR3 reads CSAYLGGQHLRAYEQYF. CDR3 nucleotide sequence: TGCAGTGCTTATTTGGGTGGACAGCACCTAAGAGCCTACGAGCAGTACTTC.